A single sample gave rise to the 9 T cell receptor beta chains below, sequenced in a study of cytotoxic CD8 clonotypes in ibrutinib-treated CLL. Sequencing used immunoSEQ multiplex PCR; TCRdb keeps in-frame clones, though not all of them. This sample has around 97,000 clones; about 78% occur once, and the top ten carry about 32%. Sequencing was performed on PBMCs, taken after 12 months of ibrutinib treatment. These receptors were taken from a human donor with chronic lymphocytic leukemia.

V usage is TRBV15 and J usage is TRBJ2-5; the D gene is possibly TRBD2 (6 bases). The germline V gene has CDR1 LNHNV and CDR2 YYDKDF (reference sequence). CDR3 length: 13 residues. V was cut by 5 bases and J by 0 bases, with 7 bases left in between. The CDR3 protein is CATSRDYQETQYF. Written as DNA, the CDR3 is TGTGCCACCAGCCGGGACTACCAAGAGACCCAGTACTTC.

The gene calls are TRBV10-3 and TRBJ1-2; no clear D. In germline, CDR1 is ENHRY, CDR2 SYGVKD. Trimming removed 5 bases at V and 4 bases at J, with 11 bases between. CDR3 length: 13 residues. The CDR3 DNA reads TGTGCCATCAGTCGTCAGAGCACCTATGGCTACACCTTC. Protein: CAISRQSTYGYTF.

The J gene is TRBJ1-6, the V gene TRBV10-1; D not certain. The CDR3 is 12 residues long. Germline assignment: CDR1 WNHNN and CDR2 SYGVQD (reference sequence). With 5 bases removed from V and 7 bases from J, the gap between germline ends came to 6 bases. The CDR3 loop reads CASSSVNSPLHF. CDR3 in DNA: TGCGCCAGCAGTAGCGTAAATTCACCCCTCCACTTT.

This sequence joins TRBV5-6 and TRBJ2-3, with D perhaps being TRBD1 or TRBD2 (6 bases each). Germline loops: CDR1 SGHDT, CDR2 YYEEEE. V was shortened by 7 bases and J by 3 bases, with 21 bases between the two germline ends. The CDR3 runs 16 residues. CDR3 bases: TGTGCCAGCGTCAGTACGGGGGCGCAGTTTACAGATACGCAGTATTTT. This sequence encodes CASVSTGAQFTDTQYF.

This clone was counted a single time. The gene calls are TRBV5-4 and TRBJ1-1; D unclear. CDR3 size: 14 residues. Germline V gives CDR1 SGHNT, CDR2 YYREEE (reference sequence). The ends were cut back, 1 base at V and 3 bases at J, with 10 bases in the middle. Here the CDR3 reads CASSLTHGDTEAFF. The CDR3 nucleotides read TGTGCCAGCAGCTTGACCCATGGAGACACTGAAGCTTTCTTT.

The V gene is TRBV6-1, the J gene TRBJ1-1; no reliable D call. Germline-derived CDR1 and CDR2 are MNHNS and SASEGT. Trimming pared 1 base from V and 1 base from J, leaving 4 bases between. The CDR3 consists of 13 residues. CDR3 loop: CASSEDWNTEAFF. Written as DNA, the CDR3 is TGTGCCAGCAGTGAAGACTGGAACACTGAAGCTTTCTTT.

The rearrangement joins TRBV5-1 to TRBJ2-7; 7 nucleotides align to TRBD1. This CDR3 comprises 14 residues. Germline assignment: CDR1 SGHRS and CDR2 YFSETQ. V was pared by 5 bases and J by 2 bases, with 7 bases of the junction left unmatched. In nucleotides, the CDR3 is TGCGCCAGCAGACCGACAGGGCTAACCTACGAGCAGTACTTC. Translating gives CASRPTGLTYEQYF.

The chain combines TRBV7-9 with TRBJ2-1; possibly TRBD2 for D (6 bases). This CDR3 contains 18 residues. V was clipped by 5 bases and J by 2 bases, with 22 bases between them. Germline CDR1 and CDR2: SEHNR and FQNEAQ (reference sequence). The CDR3 loop is CASSPSEGRFRAYNEQFF. For the CDR3, the DNA is TGTGCCAGCAGCCCATCGGAGGGTCGCTTCCGAGCCTACAATGAGCAGTTCTTC.

This chain connects TRBV15 to TRBJ1-4, with D unclear. The V gene lost 3 bases and the J gene lost 3 bases, with 11 bases spanning the gap. The CDR3 is 15 amino acids. Germline CDR1 LNHNV, CDR2 YYDKDF (reference sequence). This chain's CDR3 is CATSSNSGANEKLFF. The CDR3 DNA is TGTGCCACCAGCAGTAACAGTGGGGCTAATGAAAAACTGTTTTTT.